These 21 T cell receptor beta chains originate from one sample sequenced in a study of immune evolution from preneoplasia to lung adenocarcinoma (dated by TCRdb to about 2021). The library was made by the immunoSEQ multiplex PCR assay. Entries here come from immuneACCESS through TCRdb and include only in-frame sequences with V and J called. Some clones fail to appear in such tables; in the studies checked, an unresolved V gene covers under half of the shortfall, and the cause of the remainder is unknown. The sample has 5,000 or so clones on record, around three quarters of them singletons. Around 7% of the sample goes to the ten largest clones. The sequencing sample was made of FFPE minimally invasive lung adenocarcinoma tissue. What the cell subset or site label conveys for this sample: micro-invasive lung adenocarcinoma (MIA). These receptors all stem from a person aged 60-80 years with lung adenocarcinoma.

The CDR3 DNA reads as TGTGCCAGCAGCGGCCGGGACTGGAGCACAGATACGCAGTATTTT. Its translation is CASSGRDWSTDTQYF. The chain combines TRBV11-2 with TRBJ2-3, with D possibly TRBD2 on 6 matching bases. Germline V CDR1 and CDR2: SGHAT, FQNNGV. V dropped 5 bases and J dropped 0 bases, with 12 bases sitting between them. The CDR3 is made up of 15 amino acids.

This clone has only a few counts. The chain has TRBV29-1 and TRBJ1-3; the match to TRBD1 covers 11 bases. Germline trimming cut 7 bases from V and 10 bases from J; bases unmatched to any gene: 3. CDR3 length: 11 amino acids. The V gene's germline CDR1 is SQVTM and CDR2 ANQGSEA. The CDR3 is CSAGTGGTIYF. CDR3 coding DNA: TGCAGCGCTGGGACAGGGGGTACCATATATTTT.

The chain employs TRBV5-4 and TRBJ2-1; D not resolved. Trimming cost V 4 bases and J 3 bases, with 5 bases left between them. The CDR3 totals 12 residues. Per germline, CDR1 SGHNT and CDR2 YYREEE (reference sequence). CDR3 in DNA: TGTGCCAGCAGCCCGGGCTACAATGAGCAGTTCTTC. Translation gives CASSPGYNEQFF. Supplemented by reference TRBV5-4 and TRBJ2-1, the full variable domain reads ETGVTQSPTHLIKTRGQQVTLRCSSQSGHNTVSWYQQALGQGPQFIFQYYREEENGRGNFPPRFSGLQFPNYSSELNVNALELDDSALYLCASSPGYNEQFFGPGTRLTVL.

The CDR3 sequence is CASSYMASSGYTF. CDR3 sequence (DNA): TGTGCCAGCAGTTACATGGCGTCTAGTGGCTACACCTTC. The V and J genes are TRBV6-5 and TRBJ1-2; the D is unclear. Trimming shortened V by 2 bases and J by 7 bases, and 11 bases separated the two germline ends. CDR1 and CDR2 from the germline V gene are MNHEY and SVGAGI. The CDR3 covers 13 residues.

The chain combines TRBV6-1 with TRBJ1-3; D is ambiguous. This CDR3 is built from 12 residues. Germline values: CDR1 MNHNS, CDR2 SASEGT. The V and J ends lost 4 bases and 6 bases respectively, with 7 bases between them. The CDR3 nucleotides are TGTGCCAGCAGTGTCCAGGCAAACACCATATATTTT. This gives the protein CASSVQANTIYF.

The chain recombines TRBV30 with TRBJ2-7; no clear D. V shed 0 bases and J shed 0 bases, with 9 bases lying between them. CDR1 is GTSNPN, CDR2 SVGIG, per germline (reference sequence). The CDR3 runs 14 residues. The CDR3 sequence is CAWSVGRTSYEQYF. CDR3 DNA: TGTGCCTGGAGTGTAGGCAGGACCTCCTACGAGCAGTACTTC.

This chain joins TRBV4-1 and TRBJ1-1, with unresolved D. This CDR3 is built from 13 residues. CDR1 is MGHRA, CDR2 YSYEKL, per germline. Trimming removed 4 bases from V and 4 bases from J, with 10 bases in between. CDR3 in amino acids: CASSRVRSTEAFF. The CDR3 DNA reads TGCGCCAGCAGCCGGGTCAGAAGCACTGAAGCTTTCTTT.

This clone was seen more than once but under ten times. The CDR3 loop is CASGLYGSGDRTYNEQFF. The CDR3, as DNA: TGTGCTAGTGGTTTGTACGGGTCGGGGGATAGGACATACAATGAGCAGTTCTTC. The chain carries TRBV12-5 and TRBJ2-1; possibly TRBD2 for D (6 bases). There are 18 residues in the CDR3. Trimming took off 2 bases at V and 4 bases at J, with 21 bases between the two ends. Germline V gene lookup returns CDR1 LGHNT and CDR2 FRNRAP.

As regards this clone: Other DNA sequences within the sample encode an identical CDR3. The chain combines TRBV10-2 with TRBJ2-2, with D tentatively TRBD1 (5 bases). In germline, CDR1 is WSHSY, CDR2 SAAADI. This CDR3 has 14 residues. V was clipped by 6 bases and J by 2 bases, with 10 bases between them. The CDR3 region is CASRRDSNTGELFF. In DNA, the CDR3 is TGCGCCAGCAGAAGAGACAGTAACACCGGGGAGCTGTTTTTT.

CDR3 bases: TGCAGCGTAACGACAGTACTGAACACTGAAGCTTTCTTT. Amino acids: CSVTTVLNTEAFF. V is TRBV29-1 and J is TRBJ1-1; the D gene is possibly TRBD1 (5 bases). This CDR3 has 13 residues. Germline V gene lookup returns CDR1 SQVTM and CDR2 ANQGSEA. V gave up 6 bases and J gave up 0 bases, with 11 bases separating them.

This chain links TRBV19 with TRBJ2-1; D is uncertain. CDR3 length: 14 residues. V gave up 5 bases and J gave up 8 bases, with 16 bases separating them. The germline V gene encodes CDR1 LNHDA and CDR2 SQIVND (reference sequence). CDR3 DNA: TGTGCCAGTAGTGGCCAGACCCTTAAGGATGAGCAGTTCTTC. Translation gives CASSGQTLKDEQFF.

The V and J genes are TRBV27 and TRBJ2-3; D gene uncertain. The CDR3 is 13 amino acids. From germline, CDR1 is MNHEY and CDR2 SMNVEV (reference sequence). Trimming removed 2 bases from V and 3 bases from J, with 6 bases in between. The CDR3 sequence is CASSLKRTDTQYF. Written as DNA, the CDR3 is TGTGCCAGCAGTTTAAAGAGGACAGATACGCAGTATTTT.

The J gene is TRBJ2-7, the V gene TRBV6-5; the D is unclear. The V end lost 5 bases, the J end lost 5 bases, and 16 bases lay between the germline ends. CDR3 length equals 14 residues. Germline V gene sequence: CDR1 MNHEY, CDR2 SVGAGI. The CDR3 DNA is TGTGCCAGCAGTCGTTCTTTCGCCCCTAACGAGCAGTACTTC. It codes for CASSRSFAPNEQYF.

The chain links TRBV29-1 to TRBJ2-5; D is perhaps TRBD1 or TRBD2 (5 bases each). Trimming took off 6 bases at V and 5 bases at J, with 16 bases between the two ends. The germline V gene encodes CDR1 SQVTM and CDR2 ANQGSEA. The CDR3 sequence is 13 residues long. The CDR3: CSVMGGDGETQYF. CDR3 nucleotides: TGCAGCGTGATGGGTGGGGACGGGGAGACCCAGTACTTC.

V is TRBV29-1 and J is TRBJ2-5; D gene ambiguous. Germline CDR1 reads SQVTM; CDR2 reads ANQGSEA. Trimming pared 6 bases from V and 5 bases from J, leaving 22 bases between. The CDR3 covers 15 residues. The CDR3: CSVPRGLGMGETQYF. The CDR3 DNA reads TGCAGCGTCCCCCGAGGCCTGGGAATGGGGGAGACCCAGTACTTC.

V and J are TRBV12-5 and TRBJ2-1; possible D gene TRBD2, 6 bases. Trimming cost V 6 bases and J 12 bases, with 24 bases left between them. This CDR3 is 15 amino acids long. Germline V gene lookup returns CDR1 LGHNT and CDR2 FRNRAP. The CDR3, as DNA: TGTGCTAGTGGCCCTCCGGGACTTCTCTCGCCTGGGCAGTTCTTC. It yields the protein CASGPPGLLSPGQFF.

The V gene is TRBV11-2, the J gene TRBJ1-5; D not resolved. V was clipped by 0 bases and J by 2 bases, with 5 bases between them. Germline V lookup: CDR1 SGHAT, CDR2 FQNNGV. This CDR3 has 14 residues. This chain's CDR3 is CASSLDAGNQPQHF. The CDR3 DNA is TGTGCCAGCAGCTTAGATGCGGGCAATCAGCCCCAGCATTTT.

This clone was recorded only once. V gene TRBV6-1 combines with J gene TRBJ2-3, with TRBD2 matching 10 bases. The CDR3 has 17 amino acids. Germline trimming cut 3 bases from V and 1 base from J; bases unmatched to any gene: 7. From germline, CDR1 is MNHNS and CDR2 SASEGT. CDR3 coding DNA: TGTGCCAGCAGTGATTCTTTTGGGACTAGCGGCACAGATACGCAGTATTTT. Protein product: CASSDSFGTSGTDTQYF.

V usage is TRBV27 and J usage is TRBJ1-1, with unresolved D. The CDR3 runs to 13 residues. Germline CDR1 reads MNHEY; CDR2 reads SMNVEV (reference sequence). The V end was cut by 5 bases, the J end by 7 bases, with 14 bases between. For the CDR3, the DNA is TGTGCCAGCAGTCCATCCGAGTCGGTTGAAGCTTTCTTT. Residues: CASSPSESVEAFF.

In this sample, this clone turned up a few times. The chain is built from TRBV10-2 and TRBJ2-1; 10 bases agree with TRBD2. The V gene end was trimmed by 4 bases and the J gene end by 0 bases; junction bases not matched to a gene: 3. The germline CDR1 and CDR2 sequences are WSHSY and SAAADI. This CDR3 has 16 residues. The CDR3 region has the DNA TGCGCCAGCAGTGGTTTAGCGGGGGGCTCCTACAATGAGCAGTTCTTC. Protein sequence: CASSGLAGGSYNEQFF.

This clone was seen only once. This sequence joins TRBV28 and TRBJ1-2; no definite D call. This CDR3 is built from 11 residues. The V gene's germline CDR1 is MDHEN and CDR2 SYDVKM. Between the trimmed V and J ends, which lost 5 bases and 8 bases, there was a span of 9 bases. The CDR3 bases are TGTGCCAGCAGTCCCAGACGGGGCTACACCTTC. This sequence encodes CASSPRRGYTF.